This T cell receptor beta chain was recovered during a study of cytomegalovirus exposure and HLA in healthy donors. The PCR used 60 Vbeta and 13 Jbeta primers. Using immunoSEQ multiplex PCR, the repertoire was profiled, and TCRdb retains in-frame clones only, with some absent. The sample yields 200,000 or so clones, around 83% seen once. The TCR was taken from a woman aged 18 to 35 in good health and CMV-seronegative. Input material: PBMCs.

The CDR3 is CASRFYSGGGYEQYF. CDR3 DNA: TGTGCCAGCAGATTTTACAGCGGGGGCGGGTACGAGCAGTACTTC. This chain links TRBV13 with TRBJ2-5; 8 bases align to TRBD2. The assigned J gene may be wrong: the sequence end matches TRBJ2-7 better. CDR1 and CDR2 (germline): PRHDT, FYEKMQ (reference sequence). This CDR3 spans 15 amino acids.